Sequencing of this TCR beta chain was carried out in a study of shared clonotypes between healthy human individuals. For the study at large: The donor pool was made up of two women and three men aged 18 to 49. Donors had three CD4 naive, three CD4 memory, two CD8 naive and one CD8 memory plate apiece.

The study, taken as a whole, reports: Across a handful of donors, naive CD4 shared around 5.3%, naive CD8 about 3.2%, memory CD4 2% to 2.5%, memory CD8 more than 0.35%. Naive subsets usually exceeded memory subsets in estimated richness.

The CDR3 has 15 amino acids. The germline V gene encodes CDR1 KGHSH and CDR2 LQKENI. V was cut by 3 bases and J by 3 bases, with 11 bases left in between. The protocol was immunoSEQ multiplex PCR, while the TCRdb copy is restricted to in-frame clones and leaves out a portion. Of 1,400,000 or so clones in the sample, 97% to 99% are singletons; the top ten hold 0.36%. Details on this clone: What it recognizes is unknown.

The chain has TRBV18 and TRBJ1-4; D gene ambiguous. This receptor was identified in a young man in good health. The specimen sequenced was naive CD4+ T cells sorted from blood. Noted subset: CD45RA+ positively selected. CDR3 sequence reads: CASSPNSASNEKLFF. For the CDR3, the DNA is TGTGCCAGCTCACCGAACAGTGCTTCTAATGAAAAACTGTTTTTT.